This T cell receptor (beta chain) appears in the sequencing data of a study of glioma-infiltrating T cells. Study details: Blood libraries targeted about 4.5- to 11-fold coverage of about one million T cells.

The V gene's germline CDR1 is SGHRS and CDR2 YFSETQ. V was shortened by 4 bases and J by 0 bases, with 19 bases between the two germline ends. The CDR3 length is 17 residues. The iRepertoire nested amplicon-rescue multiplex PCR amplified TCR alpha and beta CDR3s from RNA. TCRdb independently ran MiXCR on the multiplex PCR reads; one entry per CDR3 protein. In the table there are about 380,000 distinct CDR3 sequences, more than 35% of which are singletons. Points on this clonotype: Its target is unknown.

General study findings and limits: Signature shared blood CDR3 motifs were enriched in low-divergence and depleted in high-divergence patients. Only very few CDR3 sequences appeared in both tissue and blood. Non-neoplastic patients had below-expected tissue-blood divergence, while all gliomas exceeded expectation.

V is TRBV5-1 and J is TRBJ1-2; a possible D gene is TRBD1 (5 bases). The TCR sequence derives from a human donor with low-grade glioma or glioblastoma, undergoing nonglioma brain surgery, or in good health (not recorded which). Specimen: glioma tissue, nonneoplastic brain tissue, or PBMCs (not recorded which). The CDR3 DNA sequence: TGCGCCAGCAGCGACGGGCGGATGGGACCCGCTAACTATGGCTACACCTTC. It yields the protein CASSDGRMGPANYGYTF.